This passage covers 22 T cell receptor beta chains from one sample sequenced in a study of blood T cell repertoires in COVID-19. The method was immunoSEQ multiplex PCR; TCRdb's version includes in-frame clones alone and lacks a portion of them. Of tens of thousands of clones listed, around 75% are singletons. Sequences were obtained from peripheral blood. All receptors derive from a woman older than 75 with active or convalescent COVID-19.

The chain is built from TRBV7-9 and TRBJ1-5; D is perhaps TRBD1 (6 bases). Looked up from germline, CDR1 is SEHNR and CDR2 is FQNEAQ (reference sequence). The V and J ends lost 1 base and 5 bases respectively, with 12 bases between them. This CDR3 region has 15 residues. CDR3 region: CASSLDGQRDQPQHF. The CDR3 DNA sequence: TGTGCCAGCAGCTTAGACGGACAGCGAGATCAGCCCCAGCATTTT.

The chain employs TRBV3-1 (or the pseudogene TRBV3-2) and TRBJ1-2; D uncertain. There are 12 residues in the CDR3. The germline V gene encodes CDR1 LGHDT and CDR2 YNNKEL (reference sequence). V lost 1 base and J lost 6, with 6 bases in between. The CDR3 DNA is TGTGCCAGCAGCCAAGCTATAAATGGCTACACCTTC. Amino acid sequence: CASSQAINGYTF.

The rearrangement uses TRBV2 and TRBJ1-5, with D hard to call. The CDR3 spans 16 residues. With 2 bases removed from V and 0 bases from J, the gap between germline ends came to 11 bases. CDR1 SNHLY and CDR2 FYNNEI come from the germline V gene. As DNA, the CDR3 is TGTGCCAGCAGTGAAATCGACACATATAGCAATCAGCCCCAGCATTTT. Protein product: CASSEIDTYSNQPQHF. The whole variable domain, filled in from reference TRBV2 and TRBJ1-5, reads EPEVTQTPSHQVTQMGQEVILRCVPISNHLYFYWYRQILGQKVEFLVSFYNNEISEKSEIFDDQFSVERPDGSNFTLKIRSTKLEDSAMYFCASSEIDTYSNQPQHFGDGTRLSIL.

The chain couples TRBV11-1 to TRBJ2-1, with 8 bases matching TRBD2. CDR3 length: 15 residues. After removal of 5 bases from V and 0 bases from J, the junction contained 3 bases not matched to a gene. Germline loops: CDR1 SGHAT, CDR2 FQDESV (reference sequence). The CDR3 loop reads CASSRAGASYNEQFF. In DNA form, the CDR3 reads TGTGCCAGCAGCCGAGCGGGGGCCTCCTACAATGAGCAGTTCTTC. Drawing the rest from reference TRBV11-1 and TRBJ2-1, the complete variable domain is EAEVAQSPRYKITEKSQAVAFWCDPISGHATLYWYRQILGQGPELLVQFQDESVVDDSQLPKDRFSAERLKGVDSTLKIQPAELGDSAMYLCASSRAGASYNEQFFGPGTRLTVL.

This chain connects TRBV19 to TRBJ1-1; D remains unclear. CDR3 length: 12 residues. Germline CDR1 reads LNHDA; CDR2 reads SQIVND (reference sequence). Trimming took off 5 bases at V and 7 bases at J, with 11 bases between the two ends. The CDR3 DNA sequence: TGTGCCAGTAGTCTAAGGACTGGTGAAGCTTTCTTT. It specifies CASSLRTGEAFF.

The chain is built from TRBV24-1 and TRBJ2-7, with D perhaps matching TRBD2 (6 bases). There are 16 residues in the CDR3. The germline V gene encodes CDR1 KGHDR and CDR2 SFDVKD. Trimming removed 4 bases at V and 0 bases at J, with 15 bases between. CDR3 protein: CATSDPSSSGSYEQYF. The CDR3 DNA reads as TGTGCCACCAGTGACCCTAGTAGTAGCGGCTCCTACGAGCAGTACTTC.

There are a few counts of this clone. The J gene is TRBJ2-1, the V gene TRBV19; 9 nucleotides agree with TRBD2. V lost 10 bases and J lost 8; bases outside the gene matches: 15. Germline V gene sequence: CDR1 LNHDA, CDR2 SQIVND (reference sequence). This CDR3 spans 15 amino acids. The CDR3 DNA reads as TGTGCCACTCGAGGACTAGCGACCCTTGGGGATGAGCAGTTCTTC. This codes for CATRGLATLGDEQFF.

The chain uses TRBV5-6 and TRBJ1-1; D possibly corresponds to TRBD1 (5 bases). The CDR3 length is 14 residues. Germline assignment: CDR1 SGHDT and CDR2 YYEEEE. V lost 4 bases to trimming and J lost 1 base, with 11 bases between them. This CDR3 is CASSRGVRNTEAFF. In DNA, the CDR3 is TGTGCCAGCAGCCGGGGGGTTCGGAACACTGAAGCTTTCTTT.

J is TRBJ2-7 and V is TRBV6-6, with TRBD1 matching 10 bases. The CDR3 loop spans 14 amino acids. Germline loops: CDR1 MNHNY, CDR2 SVGAGI (reference sequence). V lost 6 bases and J lost 0; bases outside the gene matches: 2. This CDR3 reads CASSRTGGSYEQYF. The CDR3 coding sequence is TGTGCCAGCAGCCGGACAGGGGGCTCCTACGAGCAGTACTTC.

The rearrangement links TRBV2 to TRBJ1-1; maybe TRBD1 (5 bases). From germline, CDR1 is SNHLY and CDR2 FYNNEI. The CDR3 contains 15 residues. Trimming removed 5 bases at V and 0 bases at J, with 13 bases between. The CDR3 here is CASSPEGIMNTEAFF. CDR3 sequence (DNA): TGTGCCAGCAGTCCGGAGGGGATCATGAACACTGAAGCTTTCTTT.

The rearrangement uses TRBV5-1 and TRBJ2-3; D uncertain. The V and J ends lost 0 bases and 6 bases respectively, with 14 bases between them. This CDR3 has 15 amino acids. In germline, CDR1 is SGHRS, CDR2 YFSETQ. DNA of the CDR3: TGCGCCAGCAGCTTGGCTCACCAAGCGATCGATACGCAGTATTTT. Translated: CASSLAHQAIDTQYF.

The chain uses TRBV6-5 and TRBJ1-1; D gene ambiguous. V was pared by 6 bases and J by 4 bases, with 9 bases between. CDR1 and CDR2 from the germline V gene are MNHEY and SVGAGI. The CDR3 has 12 amino acids. The DNA for the CDR3 is TGTGCCAGCAGAAGGACTTCCACTGAAGCTTTCTTT. It specifies CASRRTSTEAFF.

The V call is TRBV4-3, the J call TRBJ1-4, with D perhaps TRBD1 (5 bases). V was clipped by 0 bases and J by 0 bases, with 11 bases between them. CDR3 length equals 17 residues. Germline lookup yields CDR1 LGHNA and CDR2 YSLEER. The chain's CDR3 is CASSQDTTAATNEKLFF. CDR3 coding DNA: TGCGCCAGCAGCCAAGATACGACAGCTGCAACTAATGAAAAACTGTTTTTT.

This chain uses TRBV2 with TRBJ1-4; weak D call: TRBD1 (5 bases). V gave up 6 bases and J gave up 0 bases, with 11 bases separating them. The CDR3 totals 15 residues. The germline V gene encodes CDR1 SNHLY and CDR2 FYNNEI. This CDR3 reads CASRLGGTTNEKLFF. CDR3 nucleotide sequence: TGTGCCAGCAGATTGGGGGGGACAACTAATGAAAAACTGTTTTTT. The full variable domain, in which reference TRBV2 and TRBJ1-4 provide the parts outside the CDR3, is EPEVTQTPSHQVTQMGQEVILRCVPISNHLYFYWYRQILGQKVEFLVSFYNNEISEKSEIFDDQFSVERPDGSNFTLKIRSTKLEDSAMYFCASRLGGTTNEKLFFGSGTQLSVL.

This chain joins TRBV5-1 and TRBJ1-1; 8 bases are a match to TRBD1. CDR1 and CDR2 from the germline V gene are SGHRS and YFSETQ. V was clipped by 7 bases and J by 3 bases; unmatched bases: 14. The CDR3 sequence is 16 residues long. For the CDR3, the DNA is TGCGCCAGCCACCCTGGGCAAGCAGGGGGCTACACTGAAGCTTTCTTT. It is translated as CASHPGQAGGYTEAFF.

J is TRBJ2-1 and V is TRBV5-1; TRBD2 aligns across 11 bases. CDR1 and CDR2 from the germline V gene are SGHRS and YFSETQ. The CDR3 extends over 15 amino acids. Losses at the gene ends were 4 bases for V and 8 bases for J; bases not matched to a gene: 8. CDR3 protein: CASSLSGGAVDEQFF. In DNA form, the CDR3 reads TGCGCCAGCAGCCTTAGCGGGGGGGCCGTCGATGAGCAGTTCTTC.

The CDR3 sequence: CASSRGTSGLLEQFF. The CDR3 nucleotides read TGTGCCAGCAGCAGAGGGACTAGCGGACTACTTGAGCAGTTCTTC. The V gene is TRBV5-4, the J gene TRBJ2-1; TRBD2 matches 11 bases. The CDR3 spans 15 residues. V dropped 4 bases and J dropped 9; count of bases not matched to a gene: 9. CDR1 and CDR2 (germline): SGHNT, YYREEE (reference sequence).

The rearrangement links TRBV4-3 to TRBJ2-3; 10 nucleotides agree with TRBD2. CDR3 size: 16 residues. Germline V CDR1 and CDR2: LGHNA, YSLEER. The ends lost 4 bases at V and 2 bases at J; junction bases unmatched: 6. CDR3 DNA: TGCGCCAGCAGCCGAAGGACTAGCGGATTCACAGATACGCAGTATTTT. This gives the protein CASSRRTSGFTDTQYF.

The V call is TRBV5-5, the J call TRBJ1-1; TRBD1 matches 11 bases. The V gene's germline CDR1 is SGHKS and CDR2 YYEKEE (reference sequence). The CDR3 is made up of 16 amino acids. With V trimmed by 4 bases and J by 5 bases, 10 bases remained unmatched. The CDR3 region has the DNA TGTGCCAGCAGCGTTGGACCGGGACAGGGGGAAACTGAAGCTTTCTTT. It translates to CASSVGPGQGETEAFF. Together with reference TRBV5-5 and TRBJ1-1, the CDR3 gives the full variable domain: DAGVTQSPTHLIKTRGQQVTLRCSPISGHKSVSWYQQVLGQGPQFIFQYYEKEERGRGNFPDRFSARQFPNYSSELNVNALLLGDSALYLCASSVGPGQGETEAFFGQGTRLTVV.

The gene calls are TRBV6-2 or TRBV6-3 and TRBJ2-1; TRBD2 aligns across 8 bases. The CDR3 runs to 16 residues. Germline lookup yields CDR1 MNHEY and CDR2 SVGEGT. V dropped 5 bases and J dropped 0; count of bases not matched to a gene: 6. CDR3 sequence: CASSLSGTGSYNEQFF. CDR3 sequence (DNA): TGTGCCAGCAGTCTTAGCGGGACCGGCTCCTACAATGAGCAGTTCTTC.

This chain connects TRBV5-6 to TRBJ1-2; 9 bases map to TRBD1. The V gene's germline CDR1 is SGHDT and CDR2 YYEEEE. V gave up 2 bases and J gave up 8 bases; unmatched junction bases: 7. This CDR3 contains 14 residues. The CDR3 DNA is TGTGCCAGCAGCTTCCGGGACAGGGATTCGGGCTACACCTTC. This gives the protein CASSFRDRDSGYTF. The full variable domain, in which reference TRBV5-6 and TRBJ1-2 provide the parts outside the CDR3, is DAGVTQSPTHLIKTRGQQVTLRCSPKSGHDTVSWYQQALGQGPQFIFQYYEEEERQRGNFPDRFSGHQFPNYSSELNVNALLLGDSALYLCASSFRDRDSGYTFGSGTRLTVV.

The V and J genes are TRBV5-1 and TRBJ2-7; 7 bases line up with TRBD1. The germline V gene encodes CDR1 SGHRS and CDR2 YFSETQ. The CDR3 loop spans 14 amino acids. Trimming took 0 bases from V and 3 from J; bases not matched to a gene: 3. CDR3 in amino acids: CASSLGQGLYEQYF. CDR3 in DNA: TGCGCCAGCAGCTTGGGACAGGGCCTCTACGAGCAGTACTTC.